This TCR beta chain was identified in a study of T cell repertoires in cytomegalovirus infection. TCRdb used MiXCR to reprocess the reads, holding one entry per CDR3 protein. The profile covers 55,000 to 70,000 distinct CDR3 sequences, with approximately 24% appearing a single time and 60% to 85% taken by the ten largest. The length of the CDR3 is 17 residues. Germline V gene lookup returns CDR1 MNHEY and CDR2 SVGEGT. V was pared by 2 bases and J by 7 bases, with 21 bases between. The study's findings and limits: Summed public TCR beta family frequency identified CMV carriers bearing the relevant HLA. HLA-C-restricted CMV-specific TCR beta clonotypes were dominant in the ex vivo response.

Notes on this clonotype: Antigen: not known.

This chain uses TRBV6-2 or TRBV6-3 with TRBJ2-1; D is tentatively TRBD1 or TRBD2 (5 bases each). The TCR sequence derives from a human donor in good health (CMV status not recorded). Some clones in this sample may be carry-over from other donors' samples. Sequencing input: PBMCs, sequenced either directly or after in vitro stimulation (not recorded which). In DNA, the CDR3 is TGTGCCAGCAGTTACCCTCGCCGGGACCCTTACCGGAATGAGCAGTTCTTC. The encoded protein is CASSYPRRDPYRNEQFF.